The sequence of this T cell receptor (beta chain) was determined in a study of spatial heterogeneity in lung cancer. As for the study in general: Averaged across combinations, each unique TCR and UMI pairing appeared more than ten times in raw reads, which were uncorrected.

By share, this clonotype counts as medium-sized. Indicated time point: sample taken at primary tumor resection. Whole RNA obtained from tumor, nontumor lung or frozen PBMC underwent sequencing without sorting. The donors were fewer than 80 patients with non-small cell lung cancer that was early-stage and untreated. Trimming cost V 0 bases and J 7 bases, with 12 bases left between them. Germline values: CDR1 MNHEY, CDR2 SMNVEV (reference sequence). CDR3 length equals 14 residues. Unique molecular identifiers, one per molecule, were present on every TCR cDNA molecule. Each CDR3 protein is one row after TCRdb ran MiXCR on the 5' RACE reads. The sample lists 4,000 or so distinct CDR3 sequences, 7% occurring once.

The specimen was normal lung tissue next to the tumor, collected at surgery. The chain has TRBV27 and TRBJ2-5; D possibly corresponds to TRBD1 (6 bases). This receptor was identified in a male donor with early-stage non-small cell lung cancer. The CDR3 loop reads CASSLSTGWGTQYF. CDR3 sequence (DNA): TGTGCCAGCAGTTTATCGACAGGTTGGGGGACCCAGTACTTC.